This TCR beta chain emerged from a study of immune evolution from preneoplasia to lung adenocarcinoma. Study conclusions and caveats: Normal lung had highest clonality; later lesions appeared denser, more diverse. Normal lung had the highest top T cell clone frequencies.

The J segment lost 4 bases and the V segment lost 2 bases, leaving 2 bases of the junction unmatched. Germline CDR1 reads MNHEY; CDR2 reads SMNVEV (reference sequence). CDR3 size: 15 residues. About this clone itself: Its antigen is not identified.

Clones were sequenced by immunoSEQ multiplex PCR, and TCRdb holds only the in-frame ones, with some missing. Of about 2,500 clones in the sample, about 82% were seen once. Between about 2013 and 2018, patients underwent resection in Japan or China. Histologic diagnosis was independently verified by two lung pathologists. The source is a person aged 45 to 60 with lung adenocarcinoma. The rearrangement joins TRBV27 to TRBJ2-1, with 10 bases that match TRBD1. Sequencing input: FFPE normal lung tissue adjacent to the tumor. The CDR3 coding sequence is TGTGCCAGCAGTTTAGGGACAGGGGCGTACAATGAGCAGTTCTTC. It codes for CASSLGTGAYNEQFF.